The clone carrying this TCR beta chain was recorded a few times. Its antigen is not known. The data derive from a study of post-analysis software for immune sequencing data. Every TCR beta cDNA library bore unique molecular identifiers. It was from approximately 0.91 to 9.4 million T cells that roughly 0.5 million cDNA molecules came. One entry per CDR3 protein, called by TCRdb with MiXCR from the PCR reads. Of 750,000 to 950,000 distinct CDR3 sequences in the sample, roughly 50% were seen once. The CDR3 loop spans 15 amino acids. CDR1 DFQATT and CDR2 SNEGSKA come from the germline V gene (reference sequence). J lost 0 bases, V lost 1 base, and 6 bases had no gene match. Study-level findings and limits: Controls had lower frequencies than patients of a few TRBV segments, which included TRBV5-6, TRBV5-1 and TRBV20-1. Relative to controls, patients with multiple sclerosis showed significantly lower normalized Chao1 diversity.

The clonotype was recovered from a girl aged 5-17 years with multiple sclerosis. The specimen was blood. V and J are TRBV20-1 and TRBJ2-7, with 7 bases lining up with TRBD1. In DNA form, the CDR3 reads TGCAGTGCTAGAGCCGGGACAGCTGGCTCCTACGAGCAGTACTTC. This codes for CSARAGTAGSYEQYF.